This record concerns one TCR beta chain sequence. Its cognate antigen is unknown. This record comes from a study of T cell responses to AZD1222 COVID-19 vaccine. Study observations and caveats: Within unmutated variant regions lay the reported targets of nearly half of spike-specific TCRs. Researchers report vaccine-associated CD4 TCRs spanning spike, with dominance at 160-218 and 743-854.

Method: immunoSEQ multiplex PCR; TCRdb's copy keeps in-frame clones and lacks some. The sample lists under 200,000 clones; 85% to 95% were seen once. V was cut by 4 bases and J by 2 bases, with 18 bases left in between. CDR3 size: 16 residues. Germline CDR1 SGHRS, CDR2 YFSETQ. The specimen comprised peripheral blood, sampled 28 days after the second dose of the MenACWY control vaccine. The sequence came from an adult who received the MenACWY meningococcal vaccine as a control. The J gene is TRBJ1-1, the V gene TRBV5-1; D remains unclear. The CDR3 spells CASSLSWQSVNTEAFF. CDR3 DNA sequence: TGCGCCAGCAGCCTGTCGTGGCAGAGTGTTAACACTGAAGCTTTCTTT.